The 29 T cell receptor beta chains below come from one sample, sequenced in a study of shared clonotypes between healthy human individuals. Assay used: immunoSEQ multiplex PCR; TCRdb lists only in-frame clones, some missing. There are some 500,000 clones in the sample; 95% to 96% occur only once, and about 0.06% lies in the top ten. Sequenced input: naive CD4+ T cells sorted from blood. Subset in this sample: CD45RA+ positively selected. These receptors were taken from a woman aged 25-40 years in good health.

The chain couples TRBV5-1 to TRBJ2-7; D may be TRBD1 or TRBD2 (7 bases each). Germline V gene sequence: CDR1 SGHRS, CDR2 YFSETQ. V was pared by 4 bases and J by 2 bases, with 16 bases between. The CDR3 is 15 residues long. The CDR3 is CASSREGTAPYEQYF. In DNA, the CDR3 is TGCGCCAGCAGCAGGGAGGGGACAGCCCCCTACGAGCAGTACTTC.

In DNA form, the CDR3 reads TGTGCCAGCAGTCAAAGCGGGACTCGCGATGAGCAGTTCTTC. Encoded protein: CASSQSGTRDEQFF. The rearrangement links TRBV7-2 to TRBJ2-1; 7 nucleotides line up with TRBD2. The germline CDR1 and CDR2 sequences are SGHTA and FQGNSA. The CDR3 covers 14 residues. J was trimmed by 8 bases and V by 6 bases; bases with no gene match: 10.

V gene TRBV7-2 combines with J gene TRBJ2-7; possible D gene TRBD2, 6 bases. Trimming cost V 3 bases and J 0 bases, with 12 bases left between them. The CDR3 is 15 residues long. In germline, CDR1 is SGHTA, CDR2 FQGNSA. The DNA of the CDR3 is TGTGCCAGCAGCTTCTCGGGAGTAGGCTCCTACGAGCAGTACTTC. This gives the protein CASSFSGVGSYEQYF.

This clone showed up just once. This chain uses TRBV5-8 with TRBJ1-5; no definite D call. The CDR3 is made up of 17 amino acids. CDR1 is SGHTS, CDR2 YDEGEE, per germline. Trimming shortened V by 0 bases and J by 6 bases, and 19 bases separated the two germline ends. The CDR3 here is CASSLASLAASGQPQHF. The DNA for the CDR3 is TGTGCCAGCAGCTTGGCTTCCCTTGCGGCGTCGGGTCAGCCCCAGCATTTT. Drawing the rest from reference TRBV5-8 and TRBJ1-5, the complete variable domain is EAGVTQSPTHLIKTRGQQATLRCSPISGHTSVYWYQQALGLGLQFLLWYDEGEERNRGNFPPRFSGRQFPNYSSELNVNALELEDSALYLCASSLASLAASGQPQHFGDGTRLSIL.

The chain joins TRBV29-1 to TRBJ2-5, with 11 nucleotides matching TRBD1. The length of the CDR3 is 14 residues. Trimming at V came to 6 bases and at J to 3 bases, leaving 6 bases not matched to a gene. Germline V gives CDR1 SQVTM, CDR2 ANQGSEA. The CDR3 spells CSVAGTGGKETQYF. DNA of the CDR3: TGCAGCGTAGCCGGGACAGGGGGGAAAGAGACCCAGTACTTC.

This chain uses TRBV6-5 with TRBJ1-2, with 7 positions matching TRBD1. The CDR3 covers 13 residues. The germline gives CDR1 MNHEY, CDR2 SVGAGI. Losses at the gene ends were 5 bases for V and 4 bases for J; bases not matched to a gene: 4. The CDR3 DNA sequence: TGTGCCAGCAGTGACCGGGACAGCTATGGCTACACCTTC. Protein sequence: CASSDRDSYGYTF.

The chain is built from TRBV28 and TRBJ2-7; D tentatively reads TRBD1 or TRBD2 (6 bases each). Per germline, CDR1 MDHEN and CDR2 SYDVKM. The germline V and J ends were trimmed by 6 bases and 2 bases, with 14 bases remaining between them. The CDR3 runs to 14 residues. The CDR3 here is CASREGGSTYEQYF. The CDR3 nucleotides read TGTGCCAGCAGAGAAGGGGGGTCTACCTACGAGCAGTACTTC. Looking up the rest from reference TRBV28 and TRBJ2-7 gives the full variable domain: DVKVTQSSRYLVKRTGEKVFLECVQDMDHENMFWYRQDPGLGLRLIYFSYDVKMKEKGDIPEGYSVSREKKERFSLILESASTNQTSMYLCASREGGSTYEQYFGPGTRLTVT.

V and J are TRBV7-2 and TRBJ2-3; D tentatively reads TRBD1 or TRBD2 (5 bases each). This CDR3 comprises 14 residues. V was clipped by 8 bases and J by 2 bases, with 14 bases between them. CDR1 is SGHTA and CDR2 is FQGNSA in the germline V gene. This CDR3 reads CASSRGLDTDTQYF. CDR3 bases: TGTGCCAGCTCGAGGGGCTTAGACACAGATACGCAGTATTTT.

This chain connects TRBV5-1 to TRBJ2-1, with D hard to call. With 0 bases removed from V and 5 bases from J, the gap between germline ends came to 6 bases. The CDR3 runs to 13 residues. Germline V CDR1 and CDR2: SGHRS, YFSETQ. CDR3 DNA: TGCGCCAGCAGCTTGGCCCTCAACAATGAGCAGTTCTTC. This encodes CASSLALNNEQFF.

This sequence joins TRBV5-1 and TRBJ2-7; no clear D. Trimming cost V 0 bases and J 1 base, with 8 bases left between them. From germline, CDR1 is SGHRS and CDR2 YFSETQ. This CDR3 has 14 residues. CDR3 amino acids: CASSLARSSYEQYF. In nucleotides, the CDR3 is TGCGCCAGCAGCTTGGCTCGCAGTTCCTACGAGCAGTACTTC.

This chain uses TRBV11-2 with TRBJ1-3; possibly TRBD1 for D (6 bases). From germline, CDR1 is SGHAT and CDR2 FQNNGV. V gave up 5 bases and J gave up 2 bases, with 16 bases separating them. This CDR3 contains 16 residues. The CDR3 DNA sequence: TGTGCCAGCAGCCCTAGGGGGGGGACGACTGGAAACACCATATATTTT. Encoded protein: CASSPRGGTTGNTIYF.

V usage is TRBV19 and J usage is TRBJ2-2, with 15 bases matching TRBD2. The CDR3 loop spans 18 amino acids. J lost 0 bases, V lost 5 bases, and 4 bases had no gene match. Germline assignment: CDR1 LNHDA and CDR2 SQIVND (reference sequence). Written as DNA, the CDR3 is TGTGCCAGTAGTCTAGGACTAGCGGGAGGGCCGAACACCGGGGAGCTGTTTTTT. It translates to CASSLGLAGGPNTGELFF.

CDR3 in DNA: TGTGCCAGCGGTCCAGGGGTTCTGGAGAGTGAGCAGTTCTTC. Its translation is CASGPGVLESEQFF. V and J are TRBV5-8 and TRBJ2-1; TRBD1 is a possible D gene (6 bases). V was cut by 7 bases and J by 9 bases, with 20 bases left in between. The CDR3 has 14 residues. CDR1 and CDR2 from the germline V gene are SGHTS and YDEGEE.

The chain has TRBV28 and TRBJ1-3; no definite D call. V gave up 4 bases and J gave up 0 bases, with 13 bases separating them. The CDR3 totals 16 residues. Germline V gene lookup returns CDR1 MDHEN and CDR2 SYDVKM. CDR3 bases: TGTGCCAGCAGTTCATTTCGGGGAGACTCTGGAAACACCATATATTTT. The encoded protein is CASSSFRGDSGNTIYF.

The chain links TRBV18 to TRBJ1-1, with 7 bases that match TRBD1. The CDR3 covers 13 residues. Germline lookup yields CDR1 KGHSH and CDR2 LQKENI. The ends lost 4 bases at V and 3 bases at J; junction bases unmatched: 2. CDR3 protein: CASSRTGDTEAFF. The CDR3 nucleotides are TGTGCCAGCTCACGAACAGGGGACACTGAAGCTTTCTTT. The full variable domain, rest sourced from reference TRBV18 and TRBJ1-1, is NAGVMQNPRHLVRRRGQEARLRCSPMKGHSHVYWYRQLPEEGLKFMVYLQKENIIDESGMPKERFSAEFPKEGPSILRIQQVVRGDSAAYFCASSRTGDTEAFFGQGTRLTVV.

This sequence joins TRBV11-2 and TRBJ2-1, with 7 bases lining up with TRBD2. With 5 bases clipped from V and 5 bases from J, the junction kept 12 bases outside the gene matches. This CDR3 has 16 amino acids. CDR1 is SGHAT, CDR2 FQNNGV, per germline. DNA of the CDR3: TGTGCCAGCAGCCAGCTTGCGGGAGCGCTGGACAATGAGCAGTTCTTC. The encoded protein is CASSQLAGALDNEQFF.

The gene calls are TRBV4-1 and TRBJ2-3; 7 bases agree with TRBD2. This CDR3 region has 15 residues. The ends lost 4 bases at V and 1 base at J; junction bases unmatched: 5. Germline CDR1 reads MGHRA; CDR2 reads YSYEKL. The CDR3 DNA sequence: TGCGCCAGCAGCCCTCGGGACTACCGCACAGATACGCAGTATTTT. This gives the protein CASSPRDYRTDTQYF.

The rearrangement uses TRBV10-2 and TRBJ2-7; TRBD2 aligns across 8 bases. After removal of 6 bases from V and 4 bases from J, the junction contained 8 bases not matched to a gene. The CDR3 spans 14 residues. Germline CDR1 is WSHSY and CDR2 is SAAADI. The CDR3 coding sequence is TGCGCCAGCAGGACCGGGACTAGACGGTACGAGCAGTACTTC. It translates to CASRTGTRRYEQYF.

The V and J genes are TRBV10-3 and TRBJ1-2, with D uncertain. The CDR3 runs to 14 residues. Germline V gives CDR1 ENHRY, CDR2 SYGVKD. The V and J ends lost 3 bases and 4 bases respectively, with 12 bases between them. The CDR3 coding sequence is TGTGCCATCAGTGATGGGTGGCAGCTCTATGGCTACACCTTC. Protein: CAISDGWQLYGYTF.

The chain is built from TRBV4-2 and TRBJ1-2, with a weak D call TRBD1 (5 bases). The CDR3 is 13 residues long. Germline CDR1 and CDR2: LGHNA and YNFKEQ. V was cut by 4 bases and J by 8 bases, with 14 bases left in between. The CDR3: CASSRGTAGGYTF. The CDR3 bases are TGTGCCAGCAGCCGGGGGACGGCGGGAGGCTACACCTTC.

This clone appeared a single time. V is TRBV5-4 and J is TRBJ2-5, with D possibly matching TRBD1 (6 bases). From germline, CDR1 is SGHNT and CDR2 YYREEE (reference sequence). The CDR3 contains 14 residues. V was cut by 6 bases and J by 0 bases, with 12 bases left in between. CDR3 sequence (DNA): TGTGCCAGCAAAGAGGGACAATACCAAGAGACCCAGTACTTC. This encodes CASKEGQYQETQYF.

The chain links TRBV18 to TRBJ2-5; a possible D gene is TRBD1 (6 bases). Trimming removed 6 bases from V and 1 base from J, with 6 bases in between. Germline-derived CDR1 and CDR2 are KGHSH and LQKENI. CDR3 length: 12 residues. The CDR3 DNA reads TGTGCCAGCTCGGACAGCCAAGAGACCCAGTACTTC. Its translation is CASSDSQETQYF. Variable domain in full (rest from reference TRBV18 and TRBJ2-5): NAGVMQNPRHLVRRRGQEARLRCSPMKGHSHVYWYRQLPEEGLKFMVYLQKENIIDESGMPKERFSAEFPKEGPSILRIQQVVRGDSAAYFCASSDSQETQYFGPGTRLLVL.

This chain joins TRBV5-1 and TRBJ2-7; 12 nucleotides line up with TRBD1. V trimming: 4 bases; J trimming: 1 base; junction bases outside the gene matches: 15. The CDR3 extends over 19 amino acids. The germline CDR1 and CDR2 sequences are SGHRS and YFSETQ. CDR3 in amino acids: CASSASSGTGGLSSYEQYF. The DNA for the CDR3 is TGCGCCAGCAGCGCCAGCTCGGGGACAGGGGGCTTAAGTTCCTACGAGCAGTACTTC.

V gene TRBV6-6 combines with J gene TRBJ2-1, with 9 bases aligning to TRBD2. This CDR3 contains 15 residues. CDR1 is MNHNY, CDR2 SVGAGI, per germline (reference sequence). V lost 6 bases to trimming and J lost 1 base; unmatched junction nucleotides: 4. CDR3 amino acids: CASSPLAGSYNEQFF. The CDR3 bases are TGTGCCAGCAGCCCCCTAGCGGGGTCCTACAATGAGCAGTTCTTC.

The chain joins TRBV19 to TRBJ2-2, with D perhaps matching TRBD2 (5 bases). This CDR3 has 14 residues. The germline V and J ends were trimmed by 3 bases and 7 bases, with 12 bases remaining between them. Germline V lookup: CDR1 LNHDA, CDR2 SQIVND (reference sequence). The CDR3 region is CASSIRGRSGELFF. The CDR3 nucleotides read TGTGCCAGTAGTATCCGGGGAAGAAGCGGGGAGCTGTTTTTT. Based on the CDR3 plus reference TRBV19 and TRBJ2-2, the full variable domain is DGGITQSPKYLFRKEGQNVTLSCEQNLNHDAMYWYRQDPGQGLRLIYYSQIVNDFQKGDIAEGYSVSREKKESFPLTVTSAQKNPTAFYLCASSIRGRSGELFFGEGSRLTVL.

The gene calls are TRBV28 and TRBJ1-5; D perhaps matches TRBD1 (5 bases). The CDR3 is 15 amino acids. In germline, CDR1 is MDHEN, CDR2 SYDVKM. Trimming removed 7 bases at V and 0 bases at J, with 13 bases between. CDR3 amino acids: CASTRDRYSNQPQHF. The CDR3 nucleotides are TGTGCCAGCACCCGAGACAGATATAGCAATCAGCCCCAGCATTTT.

In DNA form, the CDR3 reads TGTGCCAGCAGCGCCGGGGACAGGGGGCATGGCTACACCTTC. It encodes CASSAGDRGHGYTF. J is TRBJ1-2 and V is TRBV28; the match to TRBD1 covers 12 bases. Trimming cost V 6 bases and J 6 bases; bases outside gene matches: 5. The CDR3 sequence is 14 residues long. Germline values: CDR1 MDHEN, CDR2 SYDVKM.

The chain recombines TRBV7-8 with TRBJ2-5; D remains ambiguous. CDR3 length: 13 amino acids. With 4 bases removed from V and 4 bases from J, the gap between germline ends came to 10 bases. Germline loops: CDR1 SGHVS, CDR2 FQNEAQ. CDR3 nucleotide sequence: TGTGCCAGCAGCTCCGGTTGGCGAGAGACCCAGTACTTC. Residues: CASSSGWRETQYF.

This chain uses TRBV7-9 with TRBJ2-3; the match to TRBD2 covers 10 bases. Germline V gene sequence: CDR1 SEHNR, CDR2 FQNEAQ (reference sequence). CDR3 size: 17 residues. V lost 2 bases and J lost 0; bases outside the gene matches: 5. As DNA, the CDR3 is TGTGCCAGCAGCTTAAAAGCGGGAGGGCCGAGCACAGATACGCAGTATTTT. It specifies CASSLKAGGPSTDTQYF.